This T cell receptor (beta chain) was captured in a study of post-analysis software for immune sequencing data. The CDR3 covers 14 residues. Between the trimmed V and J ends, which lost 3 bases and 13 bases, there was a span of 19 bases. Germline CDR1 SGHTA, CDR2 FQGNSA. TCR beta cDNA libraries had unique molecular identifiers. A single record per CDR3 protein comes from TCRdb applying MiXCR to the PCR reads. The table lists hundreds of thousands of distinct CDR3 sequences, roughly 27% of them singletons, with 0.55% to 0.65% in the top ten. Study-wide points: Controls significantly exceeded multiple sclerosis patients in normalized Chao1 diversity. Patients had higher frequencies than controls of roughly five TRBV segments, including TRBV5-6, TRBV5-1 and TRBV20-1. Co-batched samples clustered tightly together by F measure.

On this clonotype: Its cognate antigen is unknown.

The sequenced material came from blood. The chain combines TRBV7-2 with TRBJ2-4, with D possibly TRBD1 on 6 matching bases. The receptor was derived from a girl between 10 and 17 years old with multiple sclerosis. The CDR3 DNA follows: TGTGCCAGCAGCTTCAGGGGCCCGAACAATGAGCAGTACTTC. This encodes CASSFRGPNNEQYF.